These T cell receptor beta chains were read from a single sample in a study of T cells in localized non-small cell lung cancer. Assay used: immunoSEQ multiplex PCR; TCRdb lists only in-frame clones, some missing. The sample yields 9,500 to 10,000 clones, less than 95% seen once. Sample: peripheral blood, taken before any cancer treatment. The origin of the receptors is a male donor aged 60 or over with stage III squamous cell lung carcinoma. Both conserved end residues are part of each CDR3. The order of the fields is CDR3 DNA, CDR3 protein, clone size, D gene, J gene, V gene. A D gene is named only where the DNA matches it firmly. A clone size is listed for some rows: how often the clone was seen (once, few, many), or a class if it is expanded.

TGTGCCAGCAGTTTAGTAGGAAACTATGGCTACACCTTC	CASSLVGNYGYTF	.	.	TRBJ1-2	TRBV28
TGTGCCAGTAGCCCGGGATCCAATGAGCAGTTCTTC	CASSPGSNEQFF	once	.	TRBJ2-1	TRBV19
TGTGCCAGCAGCTTAGGACTAGCCAAAAACATTCAGTACTTC	CASSLGLAKNIQYF	.	.	TRBJ2-4	TRBV7-2
TGTGCCAGCAATTTGTTTTGGGGGGAAGAGACCCAGTACTTC	CASNLFWGEETQYF	.	.	TRBJ2-5	TRBV28
TGTGCCACCGACGGGCGTGATGCAGGGAGTCGGTATGGCTACACCTTC	CATDGRDAGSRYGYTF	.	.	TRBJ1-2	TRBV28
TGTGCCAGCAGTGAAGTTACAGATTCACCCCTCCACTTT	CASSEVTDSPLHF	few	.	TRBJ1-6	TRBV4-2
TGCGCCAGCAGCTTGGATTCGGGGGGTACTAACTATGGCTACACCTTC	CASSLDSGGTNYGYTF	.	.	TRBJ1-2	TRBV5-1
TGTGCCAGCAGCTTGTTTGGGGCGGACTCTGGAAACACCATATATTTT	CASSLFGADSGNTIYF	.	.	TRBJ1-3	TRBV5-6
TGTGCCAGTAGTATATGGAGCTTCCAAGAGACCCAGTACTTC	CASSIWSFQETQYF	.	.	TRBJ2-5	TRBV19
TGCAGCGTTGACGGCGGGTCCTCCTACGAGCAGTACTTC	CSVDGGSSYEQYF	.	.	TRBJ2-7	TRBV29-1
TGCGCCAGCAGGCGCCCCGACAGCAACACTGAAGCTTTCTTT	CASRRPDSNTEAFF	.	.	TRBJ1-1	TRBV4-3
TGTGCCAGCACCGAGGGGATCTCCTTTCAAGAGACCCAGTACTTC	CASTEGISFQETQYF	.	.	TRBJ2-5	TRBV5-6